One and the same sample provided the 30 T cell receptor beta chains below, sequenced in a study of CD8 T cells in Susac syndrome. Random hexamers served to reverse transcribe roughly 0.45 to 1 ug RNA. Each CDR3 protein gets one entry after TCRdb re-called the immunoSEQ multiplex PCR reads with MiXCR. The table shows about 280,000 distinct CDR3 sequences, with approximately 81% occurring only once. The material sequenced was CD8+ T cells from PBMCs. The receptor set was obtained from a human donor with multiple sclerosis.

The chain combines TRBV29-1 with TRBJ2-1; no definite D call. The CDR3 length is 11 residues. The germline gives CDR1 SQVTM, CDR2 ANQGSEA. Trimming stripped 3 bases from V and 4 bases from J, with 4 bases between. This CDR3 is CSVETYNEQFF. CDR3 sequence (DNA): TGCAGCGTTGAGACTTACAATGAGCAGTTCTTC.

The J gene is TRBJ2-5, the V gene TRBV27; D ambiguous. The CDR3 is 15 amino acids. Trimming shortened V by 2 bases and J by 0 bases, and 10 bases separated the two germline ends. Germline assignment: CDR1 MNHEY and CDR2 SMNVEV (reference sequence). CDR3 nucleotides: TGTGCCAGCAGTTTACGCGGCATGTACCAAGAGACCCAGTACTTC. It is translated as CASSLRGMYQETQYF.

This clonotype came up a few times. This rearrangement joins TRBV11-2 to TRBJ2-5, with 10 bases aligning to TRBD2. The J segment lost 5 bases and the V segment lost 5 bases, leaving 11 bases of the junction unmatched. This CDR3 is 16 amino acids long. The germline V gene has CDR1 SGHAT and CDR2 FQNNGV. The CDR3 coding sequence is TGTGCCAGCAGCCCTCGACTAGCGGGCCTGAAGGAGACCCAGTACTTC. Protein product: CASSPRLAGLKETQYF.

The rearrangement links TRBV7-8 to TRBJ1-1; TRBD1 is a possible D gene (5 bases). V gave up 1 base and J gave up 4 bases, with 13 bases separating them. From germline, CDR1 is SGHVS and CDR2 FQNEAQ. CDR3 size: 15 residues. Here the CDR3 reads CASSLVQGGGTEAFF. The CDR3, as DNA: TGTGCCAGCAGCTTAGTTCAGGGCGGAGGCACTGAAGCTTTCTTT.

CDR3 loop: CASSLWTGESYNEQFF. The CDR3 DNA is TGTGCCAGCAGCCTATGGACAGGGGAGTCCTACAATGAGCAGTTCTTC. The chain couples TRBV4-2 to TRBJ2-1; 9 nucleotides agree with TRBD1. This CDR3 comprises 16 residues. The germline gives CDR1 LGHNA, CDR2 YNFKEQ. Trimming at V came to 4 bases and at J to 1 base, leaving 5 bases not matched to a gene.

The rearrangement links TRBV29-1 to TRBJ1-1; D is ambiguous. V shed 2 bases and J shed 0 bases, with 10 bases lying between them. This CDR3 contains 14 residues. The germline V gene has CDR1 SQVTM and CDR2 ANQGSEA. CDR3 sequence: CSVEMDQLNTEAFF. The CDR3 DNA follows: TGCAGCGTTGAAATGGACCAGCTGAACACTGAAGCTTTCTTT. The full variable domain, its missing parts supplied by reference TRBV29-1 and TRBJ1-1, is SAVISQKPSRDICQRGTSLTIQCQVDSQVTMMFWYRQQPGQSLTLIATANQGSEATYESGFVIDKFPISRPNLTFSTLTVSNMSPEDSSIYLCSVEMDQLNTEAFFGQGTRLTVV.

The chain combines TRBV7-9 with TRBJ2-1, with 11 nucleotides matching TRBD2. Germline CDR1 and CDR2: SEHNR and FQNEAQ (reference sequence). The CDR3 runs 17 residues. V lost 4 bases and J lost 4; bases outside the gene matches: 9. CDR3: CASSSLGASGRYNEQFF. CDR3 coding DNA: TGTGCCAGCAGCTCCCTCGGGGCTAGCGGGAGGTACAATGAGCAGTTCTTC.

The chain uses TRBV9 and TRBJ2-7; D is perhaps TRBD2 (5 bases). Germline loops: CDR1 SGDLS, CDR2 YYNGEE. V was cut by 4 bases and J by 7 bases, with 15 bases left in between. This CDR3 has 13 amino acids. CDR3 sequence: CASSPTEGREQYF. CDR3 in DNA: TGTGCCAGCAGCCCGACTGAGGGTCGGGAGCAGTACTTC.

The chain links TRBV24-1 to TRBJ2-1; 11 bases agree with TRBD2. The CDR3 totals 16 residues. Germline CDR1 reads KGHDR; CDR2 reads SFDVKD. V gave up 3 bases and J gave up 4 bases; unmatched junction bases: 4. In DNA form, the CDR3 reads TGTGCCACCAGTGATCCAACTAGCGGGAGATACAATGAGCAGTTCTTC. It is translated as CATSDPTSGRYNEQFF.

The rearrangement joins TRBV27 to TRBJ1-1, with D possibly matching TRBD1 (6 bases). The CDR3 length is 13 residues. Germline assignment: CDR1 MNHEY and CDR2 SMNVEV (reference sequence). V was cut by 8 bases and J by 5 bases, with 15 bases left in between. The CDR3 loop reads CASSTGRGTEAFF. The CDR3 region has the DNA TGTGCCAGCTCGACAGGTCGGGGGACTGAAGCTTTCTTT.

This chain links TRBV29-1 with TRBJ2-6, with D possibly TRBD1 on 6 matching bases. Germline V gives CDR1 SQVTM, CDR2 ANQGSEA. CDR3 length: 18 residues. The V gene lost 4 bases and the J gene lost 1 base, with 20 bases spanning the gap. The CDR3 DNA follows: TGCAGCGTTGGGGGGTTACAGGGCACCCTTTCTGGGGCCAACGTCCTGACTTTC. Amino acids: CSVGGLQGTLSGANVLTF.

The chain is built from TRBV20-1 and TRBJ2-1, with a weak D call TRBD2 (6 bases). This CDR3 is built from 14 residues. CDR1 is DFQATT and CDR2 is SNEGSKA in the germline V gene (reference sequence). Deletions cut 5 bases from V and 10 bases from J, with 21 bases between. In DNA form, the CDR3 reads TGCAGTGCTTTTGAGACTAGTCAGGTCGGGGAGCAGTTCTTC. Translation gives CSAFETSQVGEQFF.

This chain connects TRBV7-2 to TRBJ2-1; a possible D gene is TRBD2 (5 bases). V was cut by 2 bases and J by 0 bases, with 11 bases left in between. The germline V gene encodes CDR1 SGHTA and CDR2 FQGNSA. The CDR3 runs to 16 residues. The CDR3 DNA is TGTGCCAGCAGCTTAAGTTTTGGGAGCTCCTACAATGAGCAGTTCTTC. Translated: CASSLSFGSSYNEQFF.

The chain links TRBV2 to TRBJ2-1; perhaps TRBD2 as D (6 bases). V lost 4 bases and J 6 bases, leaving 10 bases between the germline ends. This CDR3 contains 13 residues. Germline CDR1 SNHLY, CDR2 FYNNEI. CDR3 amino acids: CASSGLALNEQFF. The DNA of the CDR3 is TGTGCCAGCAGTGGGCTAGCGCTCAATGAGCAGTTCTTC.

The gene calls are TRBV7-2 and TRBJ2-7; 12 nucleotides line up with TRBD2. V was pared by 7 bases and J by 3 bases, with 10 bases of the junction left unmatched. Germline values: CDR1 SGHTA, CDR2 FQGNSA. The CDR3 totals 16 residues. The CDR3 protein is CASNLMGLAGSYEQYF. In nucleotides, the CDR3 is TGTGCCAGCAACCTAATGGGACTAGCGGGCAGCTACGAGCAGTACTTC.

The chain uses TRBV28 and TRBJ2-7, with no clear D. From germline, CDR1 is MDHEN and CDR2 SYDVKM. Trimming removed 6 bases from V and 6 bases from J, with 9 bases in between. This CDR3 has 11 amino acids. CDR3 sequence reads: CASSLRSEQYF. CDR3 bases: TGTGCCAGCAGCCTGAGAAGCGAGCAGTACTTC.

V and J are TRBV12-3 or TRBV12-4 and TRBJ2-2; TRBD1 matches 9 bases. The ends lost 6 bases at V and 1 base at J; junction bases unmatched: 6. The CDR3 contains 16 residues. The CDR3 sequence is CASRPTGQGNTGELFF. The CDR3, as DNA: TGTGCCAGCAGACCTACGGGACAGGGGAACACCGGGGAGCTGTTTTTT.

V usage is TRBV5-1 and J usage is TRBJ2-1; D not certain. Trimming pared 3 bases from V and 10 bases from J, leaving 14 bases between. There are 13 residues in the CDR3. Germline lookup yields CDR1 SGHRS and CDR2 YFSETQ. CDR3 bases: TGCGCCAGCAGCTACGGCGACTGGCTAGAGCAGTTCTTC. As protein: CASSYGDWLEQFF.

This chain connects TRBV27 to TRBJ2-7, with D possibly TRBD2 on 6 matching bases. Germline V CDR1 and CDR2: MNHEY, SMNVEV (reference sequence). V was trimmed by 5 bases and J by 5 bases, leaving 16 bases between them. The CDR3 length is 14 residues. The CDR3 coding sequence is TGTGCCAGCAGTCCACGGGACTCGACAAACGAGCAGTACTTC. Translated, it gives CASSPRDSTNEQYF.

V gene TRBV29-1 combines with J gene TRBJ2-5, with D perhaps TRBD2 (6 bases). This CDR3 region has 16 residues. V shed 0 bases and J shed 2 bases, with 16 bases lying between them. Looked up from germline, CDR1 is SQVTM and CDR2 is ANQGSEA. Written as DNA, the CDR3 is TGCAGCGTTGAAGATCCTAGGGAGGCCCTACAAGAGACCCAGTACTTC. This gives the protein CSVEDPREALQETQYF.

The V gene is TRBV9, the J gene TRBJ1-1, with D perhaps TRBD1 (5 bases). Trimming removed 8 bases from V and 1 base from J, with 9 bases in between. The CDR3 loop spans 12 amino acids. Germline V gives CDR1 SGDLS, CDR2 YYNGEE. CDR3 nucleotide sequence: TGTGCCAGTGGGACGGGGAACACTGAAGCTTTCTTT. It codes for CASGTGNTEAFF.

V and J are TRBV29-1 and TRBJ1-1; 8 bases match TRBD1. The CDR3 sequence is 16 residues long. V gave up 0 bases and J gave up 1 base; unmatched junction bases: 7. Germline-derived CDR1 and CDR2 are SQVTM and ANQGSEA. The CDR3 protein is CSVEDRNDRGNTEAFF. CDR3 DNA: TGCAGCGTTGAAGATCGGAACGACAGGGGGAACACTGAAGCTTTCTTT.

The rearrangement uses TRBV12-3 or TRBV12-4 and TRBJ2-7; 9 nucleotides align to TRBD2. Trimming at V came to 4 bases and at J to 3 bases, leaving 4 bases not matched to a gene. This CDR3 spans 14 amino acids. CDR3 in amino acids: CASSYHSGSYEQYF. As DNA, the CDR3 is TGTGCCAGCAGTTACCATAGCGGGAGCTACGAGCAGTACTTC.

The chain carries TRBV12-3 or TRBV12-4 and TRBJ2-3; 7 bases are shared with TRBD1. The CDR3 is made up of 18 amino acids. The V segment lost 6 bases and the J segment 6 bases; nucleotides outside the gene matches: 21. CDR3 amino acids: CASRTSSRDSQTTDTQYF. Here the CDR3 DNA reads TGTGCCAGCAGAACCTCCTCCCGGGACAGCCAAACCACGGATACGCAGTATTTT.

This chain joins TRBV7-9 and TRBJ1-5, with 7 bases fitting TRBD1. The CDR3 length is 17 residues. Losses at the gene ends were 5 bases for V and 1 base for J; bases not matched to a gene: 11. Germline values: CDR1 SEHNR, CDR2 FQNEAQ (reference sequence). As DNA, the CDR3 is TGTGCCAGCAGCCATACAAGACAGGGCGTAAGCAATCAGCCCCAGCATTTT. Amino acids: CASSHTRQGVSNQPQHF.

This chain uses TRBV24-1 with TRBJ2-1; 10 bases map to TRBD2. This CDR3 spans 15 amino acids. J gave up 4 bases and V 4 bases, and 3 bases lay outside the gene matches. In germline, CDR1 is KGHDR, CDR2 SFDVKD. CDR3 residues: CATSDLAGEYNEQFF. The CDR3 nucleotides read TGTGCCACCAGTGACCTAGCGGGAGAGTACAATGAGCAGTTCTTC.

The gene calls are TRBV9 and TRBJ1-2; weak D call: TRBD1 (5 bases). Germline CDR1 is SGDLS and CDR2 is YYNGEE. The CDR3 consists of 14 residues. Trimming took off 3 bases at V and 0 bases at J, with 9 bases between the two ends. The chain's CDR3 is CASSDSTANYGYTF. CDR3 in DNA: TGTGCCAGCAGCGACTCGACAGCTAACTATGGCTACACCTTC.

The V and J genes are TRBV19 and TRBJ2-1, with 10 bases matching TRBD2. V was pared by 5 bases and J by 8 bases, with 15 bases of the junction left unmatched. Germline assignment: CDR1 LNHDA and CDR2 SQIVND (reference sequence). The CDR3 covers 17 residues. CDR3 nucleotide sequence: TGTGCCAGTAGTTTGTGGGGTAGGATAGCGGGAGGATATGAGCAGTTCTTC. The encoded protein is CASSLWGRIAGGYEQFF.

V is TRBV30 and J is TRBJ2-1, with D uncertain. Germline V CDR1 and CDR2: GTSNPN, SVGIG (reference sequence). This CDR3 is built from 12 residues. The ends were cut back, 0 bases at V and 6 bases at J, with 6 bases in the middle. CDR3 DNA sequence: TGTGCCTGGAGTGTTAGCTCCAATGAGCAGTTCTTC. This translates into CAWSVSSNEQFF. Drawing the rest from reference TRBV30 and TRBJ2-1, the complete variable domain is SQTIHQWPATLVQPVGSPLSLECTVEGTSNPNLYWYRQAAGRGLQLLFYSVGIGQISSEVPQNLSASRPQDRQFILSSKKLLLSDSGFYLCAWSVSSNEQFFGPGTRLTVL.

The rearrangement links TRBV12-3 or TRBV12-4 to TRBJ2-7, with 10 positions matching TRBD1. The CDR3 is made up of 13 amino acids. V lost 9 bases, J lost 3 bases, and 5 bases stayed unmatched. The DNA of the CDR3 is TGTGCCAGTGGACAGGGGGTAATCTACGAGCAGTACTTC. Its protein product is CASGQGVIYEQYF.